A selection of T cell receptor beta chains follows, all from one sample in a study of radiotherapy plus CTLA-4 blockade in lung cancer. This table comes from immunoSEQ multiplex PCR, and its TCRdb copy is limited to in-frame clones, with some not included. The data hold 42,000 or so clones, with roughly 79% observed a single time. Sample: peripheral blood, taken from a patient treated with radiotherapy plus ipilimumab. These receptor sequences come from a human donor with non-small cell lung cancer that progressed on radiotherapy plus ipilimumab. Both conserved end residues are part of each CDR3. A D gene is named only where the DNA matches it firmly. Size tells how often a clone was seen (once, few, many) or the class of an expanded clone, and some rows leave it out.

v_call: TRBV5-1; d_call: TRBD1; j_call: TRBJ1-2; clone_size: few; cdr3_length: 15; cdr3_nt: TGCGCCAGCAGCTTGGACAGGGGGATTGTCGATGGCTACACCTTC; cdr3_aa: CASSLDRGIVDGYTF
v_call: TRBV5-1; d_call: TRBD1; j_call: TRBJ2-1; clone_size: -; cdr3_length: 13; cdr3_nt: TGCGCCAGCAGCCTAGGGGGCGACAATGAGCAGTTCTTC; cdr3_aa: CASSLGGDNEQFF
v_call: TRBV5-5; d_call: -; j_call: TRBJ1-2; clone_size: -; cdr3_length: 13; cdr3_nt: TGTGCCAGCAGCTTGTACAGCCACTATGGCTACACCTTC; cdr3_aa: CASSLYSHYGYTF
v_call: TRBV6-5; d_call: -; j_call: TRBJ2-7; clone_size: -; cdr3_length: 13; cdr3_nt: TGTGCCAGCAGACACAGGGCCGGGGACGAGCAGTACTTC; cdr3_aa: CASRHRAGDEQYF
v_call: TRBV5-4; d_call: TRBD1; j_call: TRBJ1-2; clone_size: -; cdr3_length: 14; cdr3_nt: TGTGCCAGCAGCTTGAAGGGACAGGGTTATGGCTACACCTTC; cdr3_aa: CASSLKGQGYGYTF
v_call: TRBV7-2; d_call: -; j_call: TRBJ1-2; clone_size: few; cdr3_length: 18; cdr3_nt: TGTGCCAGCAGCTTAGCCACAGGCGGCCCTAGCCTGGGAGGAGGCTACACCTTC; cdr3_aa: CASSLATGGPSLGGGYTF
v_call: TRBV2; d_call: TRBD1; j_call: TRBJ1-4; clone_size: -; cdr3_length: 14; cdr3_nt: TGTGCCAGCAGGGCCGGGACAGGGGGTGAAAAACTGTTTTTT; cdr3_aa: CASRAGTGGEKLFF
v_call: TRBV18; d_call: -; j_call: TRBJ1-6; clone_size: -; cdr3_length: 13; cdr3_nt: TGTGCCAGCTCACCAGGGAACAGGTCACCCCTCCACTTT; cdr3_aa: CASSPGNRSPLHF
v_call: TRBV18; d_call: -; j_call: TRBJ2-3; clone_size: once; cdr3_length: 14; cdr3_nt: TGTGCCAGCTCAGTCGGTAGAGGGTCAGATACGCAGTATTTT; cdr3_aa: CASSVGRGSDTQYF
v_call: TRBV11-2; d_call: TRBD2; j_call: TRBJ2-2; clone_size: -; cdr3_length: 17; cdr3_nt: TGTGCCAGCAGCCAGACTAGCGGGGGTCCGAACACCGGGGAGCTGTTTTTT; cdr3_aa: CASSQTSGGPNTGELFF
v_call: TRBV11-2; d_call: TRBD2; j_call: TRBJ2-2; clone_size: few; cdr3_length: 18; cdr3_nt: TGTGCCAGCAGCTTTTGGGCTAGCGGGGGCCGGGGCACCGGGGAGCTGTTTTTT; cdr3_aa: CASSFWASGGRGTGELFF
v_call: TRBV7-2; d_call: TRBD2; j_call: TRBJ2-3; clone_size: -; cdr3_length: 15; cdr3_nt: TGTGCCACTCAGAATAGGCGGGGGGGCCGTCTCACGCAGTATTTT; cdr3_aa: CATQNRRGGRLTQYF
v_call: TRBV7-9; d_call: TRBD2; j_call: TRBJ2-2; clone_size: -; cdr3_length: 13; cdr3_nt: TGTGCCAGCAGCCCCCGGGAGGGCGGGGAGCTGTTTTTT; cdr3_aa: CASSPREGGELFF
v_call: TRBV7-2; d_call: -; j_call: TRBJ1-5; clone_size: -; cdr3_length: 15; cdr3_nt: TGTGCCAGCAGCATCGGGGGTTGGGAGGATCAGCCCCAGCATTTT; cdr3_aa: CASSIGGWEDQPQHF
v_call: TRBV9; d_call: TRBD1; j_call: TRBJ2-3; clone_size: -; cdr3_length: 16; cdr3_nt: TGTGCCAGCAGCCCCACCGGGACAGGGACCACAGATACGCAGTATTTT; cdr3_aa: CASSPTGTGTTDTQYF
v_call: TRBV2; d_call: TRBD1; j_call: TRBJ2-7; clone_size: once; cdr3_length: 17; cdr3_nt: TGTGCCAGCAGTACAGTAGACAGGGGGCCCAGGGCCTACGAGCAGTACTTC; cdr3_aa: CASSTVDRGPRAYEQYF
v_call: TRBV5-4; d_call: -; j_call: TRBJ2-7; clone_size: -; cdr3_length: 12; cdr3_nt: TGTGCCAGCAGCAAGAGCTCCTACGAGCAGTACTTC; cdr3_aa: CASSKSSYEQYF
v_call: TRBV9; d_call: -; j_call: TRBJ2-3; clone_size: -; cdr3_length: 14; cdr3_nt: TGTGCCAGCAGCTCGGGTAGCGCCACAGATACGCAGTATTTT; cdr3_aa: CASSSGSATDTQYF
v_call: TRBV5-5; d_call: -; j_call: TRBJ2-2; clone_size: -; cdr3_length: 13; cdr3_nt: TGTGCCAGCACTGGCGGTTACACCGGGGAGCTGTTTTTT; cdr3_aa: CASTGGYTGELFF
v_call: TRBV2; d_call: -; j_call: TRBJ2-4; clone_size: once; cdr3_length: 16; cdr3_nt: TGTGCCAGCAGTGAATATCAGGGGATGGCCAAAAACATTCAGTACTTC; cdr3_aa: CASSEYQGMAKNIQYF
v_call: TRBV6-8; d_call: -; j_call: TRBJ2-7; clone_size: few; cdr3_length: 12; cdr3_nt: TGTGCCAGCAGCCTCCACTTGGACGAGCAGTACTTC; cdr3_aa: CASSLHLDEQYF
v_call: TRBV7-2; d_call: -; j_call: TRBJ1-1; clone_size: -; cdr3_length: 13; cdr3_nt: TGTGCCAGCAGCTTAGACAGCAAATTTGAAGCTTTCTTT; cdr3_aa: CASSLDSKFEAFF
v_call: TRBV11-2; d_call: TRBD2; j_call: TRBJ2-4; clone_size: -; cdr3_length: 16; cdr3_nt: TGTGCCAGCAGCCCCGGACTAGCGGGGGGGAAAAACATTCAGTACTTC; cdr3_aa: CASSPGLAGGKNIQYF
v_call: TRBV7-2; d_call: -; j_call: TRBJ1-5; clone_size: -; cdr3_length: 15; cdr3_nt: TGTGCCAGCAGCTTAAGGTGGGGGGGCAATCAGCCCCAGCATTTT; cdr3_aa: CASSLRWGGNQPQHF
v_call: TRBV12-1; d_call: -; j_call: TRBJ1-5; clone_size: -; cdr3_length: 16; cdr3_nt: TGTGCCAGCAGCTTTGTATGGTACAGACGGTATCAGCCCCAGCATTTT; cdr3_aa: CASSFVWYRRYQPQHF
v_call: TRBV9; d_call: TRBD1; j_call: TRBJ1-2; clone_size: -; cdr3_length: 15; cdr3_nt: TGTGCCAGCAGCGAAAGACAGGGGGCGCACAGTGGCTACACCTTC; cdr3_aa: CASSERQGAHSGYTF
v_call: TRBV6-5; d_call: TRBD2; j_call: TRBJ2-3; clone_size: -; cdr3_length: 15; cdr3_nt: TGTGCCAGCAGAGCTAGCGGGGGGGGATCAGATACGCAGTATTTT; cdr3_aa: CASRASGGGSDTQYF